This T cell receptor beta chain was identified during a study of vaccination and CD4 T cells after COVID-19. Study background: Overlapping peptides covering the spike proteins of SARS-CoV-2, HCoV-NL63, HCoV-OC43 and HCoV-229E were added to stimulate cells. Control cultures received a CEFX pool, an HIV-1 Nef pool, or no peptide. Study conclusions and caveats: Apart from involving relatively few convalescent patients, the work omitted early post-infection timepoints.

The CDR3 is made up of 12 amino acids. The germline V gene encodes CDR1 SGHRS and CDR2 YFSETQ. Trimming removed 5 bases at V and 1 base at J, with 6 bases between. For this clonotype: Its antigen is unknown.

The treatment is: 10-day PBMC culture with coronavirus spike peptide pools or control peptides (ViraFEST assay). Fresh IL-2 medium was used to replace half of the medium on days 3 and 7. Scientists ran DNA taken from cultured CD4+ T cells through the Oncomine TCR Beta short-read assay for sequencing. TCRdb reanalysed the PCR reads using MiXCR and keeps one entry per CDR3 protein. Among about 3,000 distinct CDR3 sequences, about 80% were seen once, and the ten largest hold around a quarter. The gene calls are TRBV5-1 and TRBJ1-1; unclear D gene. The sample was CD4+ T cells from blood, cultured in vitro. The TCR sequence derives from a human donor who had recovered from COVID-19. CDR3 protein: CASSNENTEAFF. In DNA, the CDR3 is TGCGCCAGCAGTAACGAGAACACTGAAGCTTTCTTT. Together with reference TRBV5-1 and TRBJ1-1, the CDR3 gives the full variable domain: KAGVTQTPRYLIKTRGQQVTLSCSPISGHRSVSWYQQTPGQGLQFLFEYFSETQRNKGNFPGRFSGRQFSNSRSEMNVSTLELGDSALYLCASSNENTEAFFGQGTRLTVV.